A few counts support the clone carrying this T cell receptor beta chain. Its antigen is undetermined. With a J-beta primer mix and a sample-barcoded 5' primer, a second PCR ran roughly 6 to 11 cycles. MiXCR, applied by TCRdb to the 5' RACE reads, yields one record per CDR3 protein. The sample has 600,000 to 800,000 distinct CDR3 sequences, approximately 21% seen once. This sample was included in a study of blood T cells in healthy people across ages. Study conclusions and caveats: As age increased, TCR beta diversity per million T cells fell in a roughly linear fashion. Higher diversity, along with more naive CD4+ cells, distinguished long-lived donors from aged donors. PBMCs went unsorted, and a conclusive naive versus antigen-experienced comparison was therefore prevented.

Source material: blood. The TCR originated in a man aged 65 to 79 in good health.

This CDR3 reads CASSFDTGGIRTDTQYF. The CDR3 DNA reads TGTGCCAGCAGTTTCGATACAGGGGGCATCAGAACAGATACGCAGTATTTT. The rearrangement links TRBV12-3 or TRBV12-4 to TRBJ2-3; 9 nucleotides line up with TRBD1. J gave up 3 bases and V 3 bases, and 10 bases lay outside the gene matches. CDR3 length: 17 amino acids.